What follows is one TCR beta chain and its context. All of the isolated RNA was reverse transcribed, so expressed TCRB transcripts were sequenced. This table comes from immunoSEQ multiplex PCR, and its TCRdb copy is limited to in-frame clones, with some not included. The table includes fewer than 250,000 clones, 9.6% detected once. This sample stems from a study of beta chain features in type 1 diabetes. Study at large: Healthy donors, compared against patients, showed similar age, gender and cell yields.

This TCR was recovered from a woman in her late teens or twenties in good health. Sequencing input: naive CD4+ T cells from blood.

CDR3 loop: CATSRDRVEGNTIYF. DNA of the CDR3: TGTGCCACCAGCAGAGACAGGGTGGAGGGAAACACCATATATTTT. This chain connects TRBV15 to TRBJ1-3, with a weak D call TRBD1 (5 bases). The V and J ends lost 0 bases and 4 bases respectively, with 10 bases between them. CDR3 length equals 15 residues. Germline assignment: CDR1 LNHNV and CDR2 YYDKDF (reference sequence).